Shown below are 5 T cell receptor beta chains from a single sample sequenced in a study of graft-versus-host responses after intestinal transplantation. Libraries were prepared by immunoSEQ multiplex PCR; TCRdb keeps only in-frame clonotypes and omits some of them. The repertoire holds tens of thousands of clones, with 87% as singletons. Intraepithelial and lamina propria lymphocytes were released after the graft tissue was processed. Specimen: ileum tissue, collected less than 210 days after intestinal transplant. Receptors were obtained from a human patient who received an intestinal transplant, so some T cells may come from the graft donor.

In DNA, the CDR3 is TGCGCCAGCAGCCTTAGCGGGAGAGGAGATACGCAGTATTTT. Its translation: CASSLSGRGDTQYF. The chain joins TRBV5-1 to TRBJ2-3; 9 bases map to TRBD2. J lost 5 bases, V lost 4 bases, and 5 bases had no gene match. The germline CDR1 and CDR2 sequences are SGHRS and YFSETQ. The CDR3 is 14 residues long.

The chain has TRBV7-7 and TRBJ2-1; no definite D call. CDR1 and CDR2 from the germline V gene are SSHAT and FNYEAQ (reference sequence). The V end lost 5 bases, the J end lost 8 bases, and 13 bases lay between the germline ends. The CDR3 covers 13 residues. CDR3 in DNA: TGTGCCAGCAGCGCCGACGTCGACGATGAGCAGTTCTTC. Its protein product is CASSADVDDEQFF.

The DNA of the CDR3 is TGTGCCAGCAGCTACACAGGGGTCTTCAACCAAGAGACCCAGTACTTC. This gives the protein CASSYTGVFNQETQYF. The chain is built from TRBV7-9 and TRBJ2-5; 7 nucleotides agree with TRBD1. The CDR3 is 16 amino acids. The J segment lost 0 bases and the V segment lost 4 bases, leaving 8 bases of the junction unmatched. CDR1 SEHNR and CDR2 FQNEAQ come from the germline V gene (reference sequence).

The chain recombines TRBV5-6 with TRBJ2-7; no definite D call. V lost 2 bases to trimming and J lost 5 bases, with 5 bases between them. The CDR3 sequence is 11 residues long. Germline V CDR1 and CDR2: SGHDT, YYEEEE. The CDR3 is CASSFGNEQYF. The CDR3 DNA follows: TGTGCCAGCAGCTTCGGCAACGAGCAGTACTTC.

The rearrangement joins TRBV28 to TRBJ1-2; 8 bases map to TRBD1. CDR1 and CDR2 from the germline V gene are MDHEN and SYDVKM. With V trimmed by 11 bases and J by 5 bases, 13 bases remained unmatched. The CDR3 runs 14 residues. CDR3 coding DNA: TGTGCCGTGCACAGGGGGAGCAACTTTTATGGCTACACCTTC. Amino acids: CAVHRGSNFYGYTF.